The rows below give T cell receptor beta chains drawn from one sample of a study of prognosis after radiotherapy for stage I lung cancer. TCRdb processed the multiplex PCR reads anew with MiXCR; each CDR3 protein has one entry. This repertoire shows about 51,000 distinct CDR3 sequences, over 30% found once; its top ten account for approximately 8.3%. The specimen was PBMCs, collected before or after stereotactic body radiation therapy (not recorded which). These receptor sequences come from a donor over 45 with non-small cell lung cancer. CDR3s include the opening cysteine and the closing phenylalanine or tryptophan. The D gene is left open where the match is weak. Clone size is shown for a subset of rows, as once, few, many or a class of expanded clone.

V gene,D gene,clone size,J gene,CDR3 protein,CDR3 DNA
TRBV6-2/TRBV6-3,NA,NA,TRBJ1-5,CASSEWGSYSNQPQHF,TGTGCCAGCAGTGAATGGGGTTCGTATAGCAATCAGCCCCAGCATTTT
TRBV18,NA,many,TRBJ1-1,CASSRVNTEAFF,TGTGCCAGCTCACGCGTGAACACTGAAGCTTTCTTT
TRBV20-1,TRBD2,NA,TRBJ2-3,CSASRFTASGVTDTQYF,TGCAGTGCTAGTAGATTCACGGCTAGCGGGGTCACAGATACGCAGTATTTT
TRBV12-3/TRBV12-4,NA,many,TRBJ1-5,CASSPSYSNQPQHF,TGTGCCAGCAGCCCCTCCTATAGCAATCAGCCCCAGCATTTT
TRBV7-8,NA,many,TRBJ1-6,CASSPLGWDQENSPLHF,TGTGCCAGCAGCCCCCTCGGATGGGACCAGGAAAATTCACCCCTCCACTTT
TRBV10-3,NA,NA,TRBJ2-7,CAIRETRTYEQYF,TGTGCCATCAGGGAGACACGGACCTACGAGCAGTACTTC
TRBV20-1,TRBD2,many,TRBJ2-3,CSATGTSGSTDTQYF,TGCAGTGCCACAGGGACTAGCGGGAGCACAGATACGCAGTATTTT
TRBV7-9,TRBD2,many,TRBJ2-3,CASSLVGTTGTDTQYF,TGTGCCAGCAGCTTAGTTGGGACTACGGGCACAGATACGCAGTATTTT
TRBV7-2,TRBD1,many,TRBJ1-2,CASSTGQGLGYTF,TGTGCCAGCAGCACGGGACAGGGGTTAGGCTACACCTTC
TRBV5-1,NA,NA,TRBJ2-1,CASSLGGDGSNEQFF,TGCGCCAGCAGCTTGGGCGGGGACGGGAGTAATGAGCAGTTCTTC
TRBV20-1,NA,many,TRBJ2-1,CSAPTRATGRNRQFF,TGCAGTGCTCCTACACGTGCGACAGGGAGGAACAGGCAGTTCTTC
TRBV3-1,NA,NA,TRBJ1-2,CASSQARHYGYTF,TGTGCCAGCAGCCAAGCGCGCCACTATGGCTACACCTTC
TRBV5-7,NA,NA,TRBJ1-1,CASSLVFRERPSDMNTEAFF,TGTGCCAGCAGCTTGGTGTTCCGGGAGAGGCCCTCAGACATGAACACTGAAGCTTTCTTT
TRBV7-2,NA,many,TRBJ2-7,CASSLGSVSSYEQYF,TGTGCCAGCAGCCTGGGGAGTGTGAGCTCCTACGAGCAGTACTTC
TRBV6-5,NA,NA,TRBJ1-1,CASSYGGGGTEAFF,TGTGCCAGCAGTTACGGCGGGGGAGGGACTGAAGCTTTCTTT
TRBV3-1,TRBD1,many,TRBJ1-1,CASSARTGGGDTEAFF,TGTGCCAGCAGCGCGCGGACAGGGGGGGGGGACACTGAAGCTTTCTTT
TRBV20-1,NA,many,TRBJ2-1,CSAELARGFF,TGCAGTGCCGAACTAGCCCGAGGGTTCTTC
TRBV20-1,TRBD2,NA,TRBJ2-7,CSARDGGTSVYYQYF,TGCAGTGCTAGAGACGGGGGGACTAGCGTGTACTATCAGTACTTC
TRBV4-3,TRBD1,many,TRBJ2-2,CASSQDLAGQGSGWAGELFF,TGCGCCAGCAGCCAAGATTTAGCGGGACAGGGGAGCGGTTGGGCCGGGGAGCTGTTTTTT
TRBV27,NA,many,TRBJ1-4,CASSLRIPGTGTEKLFF,TGTGCCAGCAGTTTACGAATCCCGGGTACCGGGACTGAAAAACTGTTTTTT
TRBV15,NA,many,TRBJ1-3,CATRTGDLSSGNTIYF,TGTGCCACCCGAACTGGGGACCTGAGCTCTGGAAACACCATATATTTT
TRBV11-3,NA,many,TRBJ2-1,CASSLSRSMNNEQFF,TGTGCCAGCAGCTTATCTCGAAGCATGAACAATGAGCAGTTCTTC
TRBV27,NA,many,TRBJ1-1,CASSAQRGGTEAFF,TGTGCCAGCAGTGCCCAGAGGGGAGGTACTGAAGCTTTCTTT
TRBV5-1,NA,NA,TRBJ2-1,CASSSDISNNEQFF,TGCGCCAGCAGCTCGGACATATCCAACAATGAGCAGTTCTTC
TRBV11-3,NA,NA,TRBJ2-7,CASSILPGEQYF,TGTGCCAGCAGCATATTGCCGGGGGAGCAGTACTTC
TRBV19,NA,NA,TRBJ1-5,CASSQERLGQPQNF,TGTGCCAGTAGTCAAGAGAGACTGGGTCAGCCCCAGAATTTT
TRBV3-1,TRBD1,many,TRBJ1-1,CASRRGGASTEAFF,TGTGCCAGCAGGCGAGGGGGCGCGAGCACTGAAGCTTTCTTT
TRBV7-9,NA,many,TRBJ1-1,CASSFLSGVQAFF,TGTGCCAGCAGTTTCTTATCAGGGGTCCAAGCTTTCTTT
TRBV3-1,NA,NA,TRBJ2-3,CASGRRRDAPTDTQYF,TGTGCCAGCGGCCGCCGACGGGACGCCCCCACAGATACGCAGTATTTT
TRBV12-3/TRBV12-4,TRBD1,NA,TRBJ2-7,CASSLRMGQGLSGRYF,TGTGCCAGCAGTTTGAGGATGGGACAGGGGCTCTCAGGGCGGTACTTC
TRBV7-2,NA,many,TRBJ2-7,CASSPGQTVGEQYF,TGTGCCAGCAGCCCCGGACAGACGGTAGGCGAGCAGTACTTC
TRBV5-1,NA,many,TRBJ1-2,CASSFKRANGYTF,TGCGCCAGCAGCTTTAAACGGGCGAATGGCTACACCTTC
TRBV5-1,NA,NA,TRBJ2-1,CASSLRPSLHNEQFF,TGCGCCAGCAGCTTGCGGCCTAGCCTCCACAATGAGCAGTTCTTC
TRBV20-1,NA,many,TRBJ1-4,CSAPGRTNEKLFF,TGCAGTGCCCCGGGTAGAACTAATGAAAAACTGTTTTTT
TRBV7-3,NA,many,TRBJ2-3,CASSPPGTDTQYF,TGTGCCAGCAGCCCCCCGGGCACAGATACGCAGTATTTT
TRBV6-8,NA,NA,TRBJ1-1,CASSGNVGDTEAFF,TGTGCCAGCAGCGGTAACGTAGGGGACACTGAAGCTTTCTTT
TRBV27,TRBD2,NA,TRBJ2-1,CASSPVLVALAGVGNEQFF,TGTGCCAGCAGCCCGGTCTTAGTAGCTTTAGCGGGAGTGGGGAATGAGCAGTTCTTC
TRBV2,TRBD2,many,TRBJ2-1,CASKRLAGVNEQFF,TGTGCCAGCAAAAGACTAGCGGGAGTGAATGAGCAGTTCTTC
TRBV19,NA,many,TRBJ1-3,CASSNRVSGNTIYF,TGTGCCAGTAGTAACAGGGTCTCTGGAAACACCATATATTTT
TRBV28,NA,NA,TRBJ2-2,CASTKAFRTASTVELFF,TGTGCCAGCACAAAGGCGTTCAGGACAGCCAGCACCGTGGAGCTGTTTTTT
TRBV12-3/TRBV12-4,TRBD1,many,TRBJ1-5,CASSLGQGVNQPQHF,TGTGCCAGCAGCCTGGGACAGGGGGTAAATCAGCCCCAGCATTTT
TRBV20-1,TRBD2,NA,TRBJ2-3,CSSTSPGTSGVTDTQYF,TGCAGTTCCACCAGCCCCGGGACTAGCGGAGTCACAGATACGCAGTATTTT
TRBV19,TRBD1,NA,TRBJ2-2,CASSTRRAGGNTGELFF,TGTGCCAGTAGTACCCGTAGGGCAGGGGGCAACACCGGGGAGCTGTTTTTT
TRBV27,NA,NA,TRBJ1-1,CASSLSREGDTEAFF,TGTGCCAGCAGCCTATCGAGGGAGGGGGACACTGAAGCTTTCTTT
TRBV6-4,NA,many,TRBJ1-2,CASSDWGGAFGYTF,TGTGCCAGCAGTGACTGGGGGGGCGCATTTGGCTACACCTTC